This T cell receptor (beta chain) was sequenced for a study of OX40 agonist ivuxolimab in advanced cancers. Looking at the study overall: Participants averaged about 60 years of age (range roughly 23 to 90) and were roughly 80% male.

The table came from immunoSEQ multiplex PCR; TCRdb's copy has only in-frame clones and leaves some out. The profile shows some 60,000 clones, nearly 85% of them singletons. The CDR3 is 16 residues long. CDR1 LGHNA and CDR2 YNFKEQ come from the germline V gene. Trimming at V came to 3 bases and at J to 6 bases, leaving 10 bases not matched to a gene. The source material was CD4+ or CD8+ T cells sorted from blood, sampled in a trial of the OX40 agonist ivuxolimab. The receptor was isolated from an adult with an advanced solid tumor such as melanoma, head and neck, liver or kidney cancer. This chain connects TRBV4-2 to TRBJ2-5, with TRBD1 matching over 10 bases. The CDR3 spells CASSHPGTGAHKTQYF. CDR3 DNA: TGTGCCAGCAGCCACCCCGGGACAGGGGCGCACAAGACCCAGTACTTC.